The 3 T cell receptor beta chains given below trace back to one sample, sequenced in a study of T cell responses to AZD1222 COVID-19 vaccine. Measured with immunoSEQ multiplex PCR; TCRdb has only the in-frame clones, and not every one. The sample yields about 160,000 clones, about 90% seen once. Sequencing was performed on peripheral blood, taken 28 days after the second AZD1222 dose. The receptors here all came from an adult who received the AZD1222 COVID-19 vaccine.

V gene TRBV6-5 combines with J gene TRBJ1-5; a weak D match, TRBD1 (5 bases). There are 14 residues in the CDR3. With 6 bases removed from V and 4 bases from J, the gap between germline ends came to 13 bases. Germline V gene lookup returns CDR1 MNHEY and CDR2 SVGAGI. CDR3 coding DNA: TGTGCCAGCAGGGGGGGGAGGGTGAATCAGCCCCAGCATTTT. It specifies CASRGGRVNQPQHF.

The rearrangement links TRBV6-6 to TRBJ2-2; 8 bases line up with TRBD2. Germline loops: CDR1 MNHNY, CDR2 SVGAGI (reference sequence). The ends lost 0 bases at V and 4 bases at J; junction bases unmatched: 4. This CDR3 comprises 16 residues. CDR3: CASSYSNGGVTGELFF. CDR3 nucleotide sequence: TGTGCCAGCAGTTACTCGAACGGGGGGGTCACCGGGGAGCTGTTTTTT.

In its sample, this clone was seen a few times. V is TRBV27 and J is TRBJ1-1; D unclear. Germline CDR1 is MNHEY and CDR2 is SMNVEV (reference sequence). The CDR3 has 14 amino acids. V shed 2 bases and J shed 0 bases, with 7 bases lying between them. CDR3 protein: CASSLGVMNTEAFF. The CDR3 bases are TGTGCCAGCAGTTTAGGGGTAATGAACACTGAAGCTTTCTTT.